The clone carrying this T cell receptor beta chain appeared a few times. What it binds is not known. One end of the junction is discordant with germline, which a read error may explain. With 60 Vbeta and 13 Jbeta primers, the PCR was carried out. Produced via immunoSEQ multiplex PCR; TCRdb's table is partial and in-frame only. The table shows about 82,000 clones, with approximately 90% occurring only once. This entry is derived from a study of cytomegalovirus exposure and HLA in healthy donors. Study-level results: In vitro, a few CMV-associated chains proved specific for CMV antigens. Some V segments, including TRBV6-2 and TRBV6-3, were excluded as indistinguishable. Across all donors, roughly uniform sequencing depth was an assumption of the presence/absence analyses.

CDR1 and CDR2 from the germline V gene are SGHTA and FQGNSA. The CDR3 runs to 15 residues. The gene calls are TRBV7-2 and TRBJ2-7; 11 bases match TRBD1. The TCR comes from a man aged 18 to 30 in good health and CMV-seronegative. What was sequenced was PBMCs. The chain's CDR3 is CASSSRDRGYYEQYF. The CDR3 DNA reads TGCGCCAGCAGCAGCCGGGACAGGGGGTATTACGAGCAGTACTTC. Full variable domain (rest looked up from reference TRBV7-2 and TRBJ2-7): GAGVSQSPSNKVTEKGKDVELRCDPISGHTALYWYRQSLGQGLEFLIYFQGNSAPDKSGLPSDRFSAERTGGSVSTLTIQRTQQEDSAVYLCASSSRDRGYYEQYFGPGTRLTVT.